What follows are 18 T cell receptor beta chains derived from one specimen sequenced in a study of T-cell memory formation after mild COVID-19 (dated by TCRdb to about 2021). Library creation used 5' RACE. For sequencing, an Illumina NovaSeq 6000 was employed. TCRdb trimmed the raw reads at Q25, called clones with MiXCR and kept productive beta chains. CDR3 protein duplicates are merged, each entry listing the most common genes and DNA. The sample profile shows 110,000 or so distinct CDR3 sequences; 22% of them were found once. The ten largest clonotypes hold 40% to 50% of the sample. What was sequenced was PBMCs or a T cell subset sorted from them (not recorded which). All receptors derive from a man younger than 35 who had mild COVID-19 (a few samples of this study predate the infection). The sample titles of this study are shuffled in the database, so cell type and time point are left out; the donor was told from shared clones.

The rearrangement joins TRBV4-3 to TRBJ2-1, with a weak D call TRBD2 (5 bases). The length of the CDR3 is 15 residues. Between the trimmed V and J ends, which lost 3 bases and 1 base, there was a span of 10 bases. The germline V gene has CDR1 LGHNA and CDR2 YSLEER. CDR3 sequence (DNA): TGCGCCAGCAGCCAGCCCGGGGAGTCCTACAATGAGCAGTTCTTC. Its protein product is CASSQPGESYNEQFF.

The V gene is TRBV20-1, the J gene TRBJ2-7, with no clear D. Trimming took off 0 bases at V and 0 bases at J, with 9 bases between the two ends. Germline V gene sequence: CDR1 DFQATT, CDR2 SNEGSKA (reference sequence). The CDR3 totals 14 residues. The CDR3 is CSARDYTVSYEQYF. CDR3 nucleotide sequence: TGCAGTGCTAGAGATTACACAGTCTCCTACGAGCAGTACTTC.

The V call is TRBV2, the J call TRBJ2-3, with 10 bases matching TRBD2. Germline-derived CDR1 and CDR2 are SNHLY and FYNNEI. This CDR3 region has 15 residues. V lost 8 bases and J lost 4; bases outside the gene matches: 9. The CDR3 here is CASGSLAGVADTQYF. CDR3 DNA: TGTGCCAGCGGGTCGCTAGCGGGGGTGGCAGATACGCAGTATTTT.

The chain carries TRBV6-5 and TRBJ1-2, with 9 bases that match TRBD1. Germline V CDR1 and CDR2: MNHEY, SVGAGI. This CDR3 region has 18 residues. Trimming at V came to 3 bases and at J to 0 bases, leaving 11 bases not matched to a gene. CDR3 sequence reads: CASSYVRDREGANYGYTF. The CDR3 DNA sequence: TGTGCCAGCAGTTATGTCAGGGACAGGGAAGGGGCTAACTATGGCTACACCTTC.

This clonotype has only a few counts. The V gene is TRBV4-3, the J gene TRBJ2-3; possibly TRBD2 for D (6 bases). The V and J ends lost 0 bases and 0 bases respectively, with 13 bases between them. The CDR3 is made up of 17 amino acids. The germline V gene has CDR1 LGHNA and CDR2 YSLEER. CDR3 region: CASSQDRNRGSTDTQYF. The CDR3 DNA sequence: TGCGCCAGCAGCCAAGATCGGAATCGGGGGAGCACAGATACGCAGTATTTT.

The J gene is TRBJ2-1, the V gene TRBV5-1; D call uncertain. V was shortened by 5 bases and J by 8 bases, with 14 bases between the two germline ends. The CDR3 length is 13 residues. CDR1 and CDR2 (germline): SGHRS, YFSETQ. Here the CDR3 DNA reads TGCGCCAGCAGTCGTCGCGCAGAGGATGAGCAGTTCTTC. This encodes CASSRRAEDEQFF.

This clonotype came up a few times. The chain employs TRBV12-3 or TRBV12-4 and TRBJ2-2; TRBD2 matches at 16 bases. J was trimmed by 2 bases and V by 5 bases; bases with no gene match: 5. This CDR3 comprises 18 residues. The CDR3 loop reads CASSPGTSGGVNTGELFF. Here the CDR3 DNA reads TGTGCCAGCAGTCCAGGGACTAGCGGGGGGGTAAACACCGGGGAGCTGTTTTTT.

The V gene is TRBV4-2, the J gene TRBJ1-4, with 12 bases matching TRBD1. The CDR3 spans 18 residues. Germline V gene sequence: CDR1 LGHNA, CDR2 YNFKEQ. Germline trimming cut 3 bases from V and 4 bases from J; bases unmatched to any gene: 9. In DNA, the CDR3 is TGTGCCAGCAGCCAGCAGGGGACAGGGGGCCTGAATAATGAAAAACTGTTTTTT. As protein: CASSQQGTGGLNNEKLFF.

The chain is built from TRBV12-3 or TRBV12-4 and TRBJ2-4, with 8 bases fitting TRBD1. CDR3 length: 14 residues. After removal of 3 bases from V and 8 bases from J, the junction contained 6 bases not matched to a gene. Here the CDR3 reads CASSFQGAPDIQYF. As DNA, the CDR3 is TGTGCCAGCAGTTTTCAGGGGGCTCCTGACATTCAGTACTTC.

V is TRBV5-1 and J is TRBJ2-1; 9 bases align to TRBD1. The CDR3 is made up of 16 amino acids. Germline-derived CDR1 and CDR2 are SGHRS and YFSETQ. With V trimmed by 4 bases and J by 0 bases, 5 bases remained unmatched. The chain's CDR3 is CASSLGQGISYNEQFF. The CDR3 region has the DNA TGCGCCAGCAGCCTTGGACAGGGGATCTCCTACAATGAGCAGTTCTTC.

This clonotype was found a few times. The V and J genes are TRBV9 and TRBJ2-3; TRBD2 might be the D (6 bases). Germline V lookup: CDR1 SGDLS, CDR2 YYNGEE. The CDR3 is 16 amino acids. Between the trimmed V and J ends, which lost 4 bases and 0 bases, there was a span of 15 bases. The CDR3 loop is CASSIAGSGSTDTQYF. CDR3 sequence (DNA): TGTGCCAGCAGCATAGCAGGTAGCGGTAGCACAGATACGCAGTATTTT.

The V call is TRBV7-8, the J call TRBJ1-1, with D unclear. The CDR3 loop spans 11 amino acids. The V gene lost 2 bases and the J gene lost 7 bases, with 5 bases spanning the gap. Germline-derived CDR1 and CDR2 are SGHVS and FQNEAQ. The CDR3 region is CASSLLREAFF. The CDR3 coding sequence is TGTGCCAGCAGCTTACTACGTGAAGCTTTCTTT.

The chain combines TRBV6-5 with TRBJ1-6; D is possibly TRBD1 (5 bases). The CDR3 contains 13 residues. The germline gives CDR1 MNHEY, CDR2 SVGAGI. V shed 8 bases and J shed 6 bases, with 11 bases lying between them. The CDR3 DNA sequence: TGTGCCAGCGGGGCGGAGCTTAATTCACCCCTCCACTTT. Protein sequence: CASGAELNSPLHF.

A few counts support this clonotype. This sequence joins TRBV5-1 and TRBJ1-1; D remains unclear. The CDR3 is 13 amino acids. Between the trimmed V and J ends, which lost 5 bases and 3 bases, there was a span of 11 bases. Germline loops: CDR1 SGHRS, CDR2 YFSETQ. The CDR3 nucleotides are TGCGCCAGCAGTCAAGGGAAGTACACTGAAGCTTTCTTT. It encodes CASSQGKYTEAFF. Filled out from reference TRBV5-1 and TRBJ1-1, the complete variable domain reads KAGVTQTPRYLIKTRGQQVTLSCSPISGHRSVSWYQQTPGQGLQFLFEYFSETQRNKGNFPGRFSGRQFSNSRSEMNVSTLELGDSALYLCASSQGKYTEAFFGQGTRLTVV.

This clonotype has only one observation. This chain connects TRBV12-3 or TRBV12-4 to TRBJ1-3; D gene unclear. V was clipped by 4 bases and J by 2 bases, with 9 bases between them. This CDR3 spans 14 amino acids. The chain's CDR3 is CASSYFSTGNTIYF. In DNA, the CDR3 is TGTGCCAGCAGTTACTTTAGCACTGGAAACACCATATATTTT.

There are many counts of this clonotype. The V and J genes are TRBV7-2 and TRBJ2-3, with D perhaps TRBD2 (5 bases). This CDR3 has 14 residues. Trimming shortened V by 5 bases and J by 2 bases, and 11 bases separated the two germline ends. Per germline, CDR1 SGHTA and CDR2 FQGNSA. As DNA, the CDR3 is TGTGCCAGCAGCCCCCCGACTAACACAGATACGCAGTATTTT. It yields the protein CASSPPTNTDTQYF.

A few counts support this clonotype. This chain links TRBV28 with TRBJ2-1; 8 nucleotides agree with TRBD1. Trimming took 5 bases from V and 10 from J; bases not matched to a gene: 4. This CDR3 is built from 12 residues. CDR1 and CDR2 (germline): MDHEN, SYDVKM. CDR3 DNA: TGTGCCAGCAGTACAGGGGGGTACGAGCAGTTCTTC. Translating it yields CASSTGGYEQFF.

This clonotype was observed a handful of times. V is TRBV14 and J is TRBJ2-1; 9 bases are shared with TRBD2. The trim removed 4 bases at V and 6 bases at J, leaving 16 bases unmatched. Germline V lookup: CDR1 SGHDN, CDR2 FVKESK. This CDR3 has 18 amino acids. CDR3 sequence reads: CASSPRRGGTSLVNEQFF. DNA of the CDR3: TGTGCCAGCAGCCCCCGGCGGGGGGGGACATCTCTGGTCAATGAGCAGTTCTTC. The full variable domain, in which reference TRBV14 and TRBJ2-1 provide the parts outside the CDR3, is EAGVTQFPSHSVIEKGQTVTLRCDPISGHDNLYWYRRVMGKEIKFLLHFVKESKQDESGMPNNRFLAERTGGTYSTLKVQPAELEDSGVYFCASSPRRGGTSLVNEQFFGPGTRLTVL.